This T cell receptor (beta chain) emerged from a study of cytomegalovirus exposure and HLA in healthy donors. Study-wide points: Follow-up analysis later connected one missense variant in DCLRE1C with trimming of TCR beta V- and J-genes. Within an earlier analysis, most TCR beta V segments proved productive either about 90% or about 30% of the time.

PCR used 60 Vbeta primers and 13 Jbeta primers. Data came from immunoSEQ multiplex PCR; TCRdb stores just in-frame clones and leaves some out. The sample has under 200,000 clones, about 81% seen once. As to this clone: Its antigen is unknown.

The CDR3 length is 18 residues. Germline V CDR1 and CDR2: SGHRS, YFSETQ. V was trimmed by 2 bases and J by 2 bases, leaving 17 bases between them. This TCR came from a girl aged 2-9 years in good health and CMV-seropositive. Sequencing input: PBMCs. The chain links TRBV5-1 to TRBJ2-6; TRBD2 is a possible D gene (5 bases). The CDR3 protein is CASSLGEGLVTGANVLTF. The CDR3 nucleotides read TGCGCCAGCAGCTTAGGAGAGGGCCTTGTAACTGGGGCCAACGTCCTGACTTTC.